This TCR beta chain originates from a study of neurological immune-mediated disorders. Overall study findings and caveats: In HTLV-1-associated myelopathy, TCR clonal expansion was greatest, and in multiple sclerosis it was least, below healthy controls. There were no CDR3 amino acid sequences shared by expanded clones across subjects, a result suggesting private repertoires in all groups.

Regarding time point: longitudinal time-point 1 (baseline). This clonotype was counted ten times or more. The antigen is unknown. TCRdb processed the 5' RACE reads anew with MiXCR; each CDR3 protein has one entry. The table records approximately 46,000 distinct CDR3 sequences, about a tenth of them present only once. The CDR3 spans 13 residues. Germline CDR1 reads DFQATT; CDR2 reads SNEGSKA (reference sequence). V was trimmed by 6 bases and J by 4 bases, leaving 12 bases between them. The sample comprised PBMCs. The genes are TRBV20-1 and TRBJ2-2; D remains unclear. The clonotype comes from a woman aged 40 to 50 in good health. CDR3 sequence (DNA): TGCAGTGCCCCCAGGCCCGGCACCGGGGAGCTGTTTTTT. As protein: CSAPRPGTGELFF.